In this sample, the clone carrying this T cell receptor (beta chain) turned up a few times. All enrollees were roughly 18 to 100 years old and from around 25 US areas. Cohort placement rested on clinical history that participants reported themselves. These data belong to a study of blood T cell repertoires in COVID-19. The protocol was immunoSEQ multiplex PCR, while the TCRdb copy is restricted to in-frame clones and leaves out a portion. In the table there are 150,000 to 200,000 clones, 80% of which are singletons. The sequence was obtained from a man between 60 and 75 years old who had been exposed to COVID-19. The specimen was PBMCs or T cells enriched from blood (not recorded which).

The CDR3: CASSLDGGIYQHF. The CDR3, as DNA: TGTGCCAGCAGCTTAGACGGAGGAATCTACCAGCATTTT. The J gene is TRBJ1-5, the V gene TRBV7-9; no clear D gene. CDR3 length: 13 residues. V was cut by 1 base and J by 12 bases, with 13 bases left in between. The V gene's germline CDR1 is SEHNR and CDR2 FQNEAQ (reference sequence).